This TCR beta chain was recovered during a study of Ad26.COV2.S vaccination and SARS-CoV-2 variants. Study-wide results and limits: Similar non-spike TCR breadth was seen in vaccine and placebo recipients. Spike-specific TCR breadth in vaccine recipients exceeded that seen in placebo recipients.

Only in-frame clones appear in the TCRdb table, and some are missing; sequencing was by immunoSEQ multiplex PCR. The table shows around 140,000 clones, with about nine tenths occurring only once. Germline CDR1 SNHLY, CDR2 FYNNEI. The CDR3 runs 11 residues. The ends were cut back, 9 bases at V and 7 bases at J, with 7 bases in the middle. Points on this clone: The antigen is undetermined.

The input for sequencing was peripheral blood, taken after recovery from COVID-19. The source is a human donor who had recovered from COVID-19. The chain links TRBV2 to TRBJ1-6; D is unresolved. The chain's CDR3 is CARGSNSPLHF. The CDR3, as DNA: TGTGCCAGAGGTTCCAATTCACCCCTCCACTTT. Drawing the rest from reference TRBV2 and TRBJ1-6, the complete variable domain is EPEVTQTPSHQVTQMGQEVILRCVPISNHLYFYWYRQILGQKVEFLVSFYNNEISEKSEIFDDQFSVERPDGSNFTLKIRSTKLEDSAMYFCARGSNSPLHFGNGTRLTVT.